This TCR beta chain stems from a study of T cell repertoires in MIS-A myocarditis (dated by TCRdb to 2021 to 2024). The QIAamp DNA FFPE kit was used to extract genomic DNA from formalin-fixed paraffin-embedded autopsy tissue. Taken from cysteine to phenylalanine, the CDR3 has 11 residues. Only the CDR3 DNA is retained, 33 bases long and in frame from the first base. Sequences KGHSH (CDR1) and LQKENI (CDR2) are obtained from the germline V gene. Trimming costs V 2 bases and J 7 bases, and their ends lie 5 bases apart. On this clone: Its recognized antigen is unknown. No base quality values were provided; no much bigger clone lies one nucleotide off.

TCRbeta CDR3 regions were amplified by the immunoSEQ bias-controlled multiplex PCR and were subjected to high-throughput sequencing. The paper's processing steps were these. CDR3 sequences were collapsed and filtered by the immunoSEQ vendor pipeline to quantify abundance and frequency of each unique TCRbeta CDR3. Dominant CDR3 amino acid sequences were clustered with SARS-CoV-2-specific ImmuneCODE TCRbeta sequences by CD-HIT at a 90% global sequence identity threshold. A clone was classed as hyperexpanded at a frequency of 0.1 to 1 and as large at a frequency of 0.01 to 0.1. CDR3 amino acid sequences and V and J gene assignments of dominant clones were confirmed with MiXCR. The R stringdist package was used to calculate Levenshtein distances between the patient clonotypes and the ImmuneCODE hits. This is the immuneACCESS table as TCRdb keeps it, with only in-frame sequences that have V and J called. A part of the clones is gone; compared with another copy, unresolved V genes explain less than half, and the rest is unexplained. V and J calls plus clone size are reproduced from that table; the DNA served to infer D and trimming. For this sample there are around 7,000 clones; 78% appear just once. The ten largest account for around 20% of the sample.

The sequence joins TRBV18 to TRBJ1-1, with no confident D gene call. The sequenced sample consisted of right inferior lung lobe tissue obtained at autopsy. The receptor's source is a man between 18 and 29 years old with fulminant myocarditis from multisystem inflammatory syndrome in adults (MIS-A) after COVID-19. DNA sequence: TGTGCCAGCTCACCAGACGGTGAAGCTTTCTTT. This encodes CASSPDGEAFF.